The next 27 T cell receptor beta chains were all read from a single sample in a study of shared clonotypes between healthy human individuals. Sequencing was performed with immunoSEQ multiplex PCR; in TCRdb, only in-frame clones are kept and a portion is missing. Among 2 million to 2.5 million clones, around 95% were seen once, and the ten largest hold around 0.13%. Material: naive CD4+ T cells sorted from blood. Regarding subset: CD45RA+ positively selected. These receptors originate from a young man in good health.

The chain joins TRBV2 to TRBJ2-7; 10 bases are shared with TRBD1. J was trimmed by 5 bases and V by 6 bases; bases with no gene match: 7. Per germline, CDR1 SNHLY and CDR2 FYNNEI. This CDR3 is built from 14 residues. The CDR3 nucleotides read TGTGCCAGCAGCGTTGACAGGGGGCGCGACGAGCAGTACTTC. Translating gives CASSVDRGRDEQYF.

The CDR3 loop reads CASRGDRGREKLFF. The CDR3 DNA sequence: TGTGCCAGCAGGGGAGACAGGGGAAGGGAAAAACTGTTTTTT. This sequence joins TRBV2 and TRBJ1-4; the match to TRBD1 covers 8 bases. Germline lookup yields CDR1 SNHLY and CDR2 FYNNEI. The length of the CDR3 is 14 residues. V was clipped by 6 bases and J by 8 bases; unmatched bases: 8.

J is TRBJ1-2 and V is TRBV29-1, with TRBD1 as a possible D gene (6 bases). CDR1 is SQVTM and CDR2 is ANQGSEA in the germline V gene. CDR3 length equals 13 residues. V was clipped by 1 base and J by 7 bases, with 13 bases between them. In DNA, the CDR3 is TGCAGCGTTGAAGGTAGCAGGGGATCTGGCTACACCTTC. Translated, it gives CSVEGSRGSGYTF.

This rearrangement joins TRBV30 to TRBJ1-5; a weak D match, TRBD1 (5 bases). Germline V CDR1 and CDR2: GTSNPN, SVGIG (reference sequence). Between the trimmed V and J ends, which lost 0 bases and 1 base, there was a span of 10 bases. CDR3 length equals 15 residues. CDR3 nucleotides: TGTGCCTGGAGTGTACGGCCAGGGAGCAATCAGCCCCAGCATTTT. Protein: CAWSVRPGSNQPQHF.

This chain links TRBV13 with TRBJ2-5; TRBD2 matches at 8 bases. With V trimmed by 8 bases and J by 2 bases, 1 base remained unmatched. Germline V gene sequence: CDR1 PRHDT, CDR2 FYEKMQ (reference sequence). The CDR3 sequence is 12 residues long. CDR3: CASGTRQETQYF. CDR3 bases: TGTGCCAGCGGGACTAGACAAGAGACCCAGTACTTC. The variable domain in full, completed from reference TRBV13 and TRBJ2-5, reads AAGVIQSPRHLIKEKRETATLKCYPIPRHDTVYWYQQGPGQDPQFLISFYEKMQSDKGSIPDRFSAQQFSDYHSELNMSSLELGDSALYFCASGTRQETQYFGPGTRLLVL.

The V and J genes are TRBV4-3 and TRBJ2-7; D is undetermined. In germline, CDR1 is LGHNA, CDR2 YSLEER. This CDR3 has 14 residues. V lost 0 bases, J lost 3 bases, and 9 bases lay in between. The CDR3 is CASSQDVWSYEQYF. The CDR3 bases are TGCGCCAGCAGCCAAGATGTCTGGAGCTACGAGCAGTACTTC.

A single count supports this clone. This same CDR3 is encoded by further DNA sequences in the sample. The chain is built from TRBV5-4 and TRBJ1-1; D not certain. This CDR3 spans 15 amino acids. The germline V and J ends were trimmed by 0 bases and 0 bases, with 9 bases remaining between them. Germline CDR1 SGHNT, CDR2 YYREEE (reference sequence). CDR3: CASSLGGIMNTEAFF. CDR3 DNA sequence: TGTGCCAGCAGCTTGGGTGGGATTATGAACACTGAAGCTTTCTTT.

V usage is TRBV7-2 and J usage is TRBJ1-2; tentative D call: TRBD1 (5 bases). The length of the CDR3 is 15 residues. V lost 8 bases, J lost 2 bases, and 18 bases lay in between. The germline gives CDR1 SGHTA, CDR2 FQGNSA. The CDR3 DNA sequence: TGTGCCAGCGCCCACCGCCTCGGGGGGAACTATGGCTACACCTTC. Amino acids: CASAHRLGGNYGYTF.

The chain links TRBV5-6 to TRBJ1-5; D gene uncertain. Germline V gene data show CDR1 as SGHDT and CDR2 as YYEEEE. The CDR3 loop spans 14 amino acids. V was cut by 1 base and J by 2 bases, with 7 bases left in between. The CDR3 spells CASSLLAGNQPQHF. CDR3 in DNA: TGTGCCAGCAGCTTGTTGGCGGGCAATCAGCCCCAGCATTTT.

On this clone itself: Other DNA variants within this sample encode the same CDR3. J is TRBJ2-1 and V is TRBV5-1, with 8 positions matching TRBD2. CDR3 length: 15 amino acids. V shed 6 bases, J shed 0 bases, and the junction held 5 bases outside the gene matches. Looked up from germline, CDR1 is SGHRS and CDR2 is YFSETQ. Here the CDR3 reads CASTSGGSSYNEQFF. For the CDR3, the DNA is TGCGCCAGCACCAGCGGGGGTTCCTCCTACAATGAGCAGTTCTTC.

The chain couples TRBV28 to TRBJ1-2; maybe TRBD1 (5 bases). CDR1 and CDR2 (germline): MDHEN, SYDVKM. This CDR3 spans 16 amino acids. The ends were cut back, 3 bases at V and 7 bases at J, with 21 bases in the middle. The CDR3 protein is CASSFPQGSNSAGYTF. As DNA, the CDR3 is TGTGCCAGCAGTTTCCCTCAGGGTTCGAATTCTGCTGGCTACACCTTC.

The chain is built from TRBV30 and TRBJ1-2; no clear D gene. CDR3 size: 12 residues. V gave up 0 bases and J gave up 5 bases, with 7 bases separating them. The germline V gene has CDR1 GTSNPN and CDR2 SVGIG (reference sequence). CDR3 protein: CAWSVVSYGYTF. CDR3 DNA sequence: TGTGCCTGGAGTGTAGTCAGTTATGGCTACACCTTC.

This clone appeared once. J is TRBJ2-3 and V is TRBV19, with 11 bases lining up with TRBD2. Unmatched junction bases numbered 11, after V lost 11 bases and J lost 7 bases. The germline gives CDR1 LNHDA, CDR2 SQIVND (reference sequence). CDR3 length equals 14 residues. CDR3 DNA: TGTGCCTCTCAATCAGGGACTAGCGGTAATACGCAGTATTTT. Residues: CASQSGTSGNTQYF.

CDR3 protein: CATSINGYEQYF. The DNA of the CDR3 is TGTGCCACCAGCATTAACGGCTACGAGCAGTACTTC. The chain employs TRBV15 and TRBJ2-7; D gene uncertain. Germline loops: CDR1 LNHNV, CDR2 YYDKDF (reference sequence). Trimming removed 4 bases at V and 3 bases at J, with 7 bases between. The CDR3 is 12 amino acids.

This chain uses TRBV5-6 with TRBJ1-2; D gene unclear. The CDR3 has 14 amino acids. Trimming removed 1 base from V and 6 bases from J, with 13 bases in between. CDR1 and CDR2 (germline): SGHDT, YYEEEE. The DNA for the CDR3 is TGTGCCAGCAGCTTGCGACCTACCGAGCATGGCTACACCTTC. Translation: CASSLRPTEHGYTF.

In its sample, this clone was seen once. The chain is built from TRBV7-8 and TRBJ2-5, with D hard to call. The CDR3 is 16 residues long. Germline V gene data show CDR1 as SGHVS and CDR2 as FQNEAQ. V was trimmed by 2 bases and J by 0 bases, leaving 13 bases between them. Written as DNA, the CDR3 is TGTGCCAGCAGCTTACCCGGACCCGTTTACCAAGAGACCCAGTACTTC. This sequence encodes CASSLPGPVYQETQYF.

The rearrangement joins TRBV6-1 to TRBJ1-3; 7 bases map to TRBD1. There are 14 residues in the CDR3. Germline CDR1 MNHNS, CDR2 SASEGT. V was clipped by 4 bases and J by 3 bases; unmatched bases: 3. This chain's CDR3 is CASSVTGNGNTIYF. CDR3 in DNA: TGTGCCAGCAGTGTGACAGGGAATGGAAACACCATATATTTT.

The chain uses TRBV5-1 and TRBJ2-4, with TRBD1 identical over 7 bases. Germline assignment: CDR1 SGHRS and CDR2 YFSETQ. CDR3 length equals 19 residues. The V and J ends lost 4 bases and 0 bases, in that order; junction bases with no gene match: 16. The CDR3 coding sequence is TGCGCCAGCAGCGTCGGAATGGGACAGACGGGTTTAGCCAAAAACATTCAGTACTTC. Its translation is CASSVGMGQTGLAKNIQYF.

The chain links TRBV13 to TRBJ1-3; no clear D gene. V was cut by 1 base and J by 0 bases, with 7 bases left in between. The CDR3 has 15 amino acids. Germline loops: CDR1 PRHDT, CDR2 FYEKMQ (reference sequence). The CDR3: CASSLVKNSGNTIYF. As DNA, the CDR3 is TGTGCCAGCAGCTTAGTAAAGAACTCTGGAAACACCATATATTTT.

Worth noting for this clone: The same CDR3 can be traced to other DNA sequences in this sample. The rearrangement uses TRBV5-5 and TRBJ1-5; D unclear. Germline V gene lookup returns CDR1 SGHKS and CDR2 YYEKEE (reference sequence). The CDR3 runs 13 residues. The V end lost 2 bases, the J end lost 4 bases, and 7 bases lay between the germline ends. CDR3 protein: CASSFNSNQPQHF. The CDR3 region has the DNA TGTGCCAGCAGCTTTAACAGTAATCAGCCCCAGCATTTT.

The chain uses TRBV5-5 and TRBJ2-3; D gene uncertain. CDR3 size: 14 residues. The germline V and J ends were trimmed by 1 base and 0 bases, with 6 bases remaining between them. Germline values: CDR1 SGHKS, CDR2 YYEKEE (reference sequence). DNA of the CDR3: TGTGCCAGCAGCTTGATGGACAGCACAGATACGCAGTATTTT. Its translation: CASSLMDSTDTQYF.

This chain connects TRBV4-1 to TRBJ1-1, with 10 nucleotides matching TRBD1. Germline CDR1 and CDR2: MGHRA and YSYEKL. This CDR3 comprises 15 residues. The V segment lost 4 bases and the J segment 4 bases; nucleotides outside the gene matches: 6. The CDR3 nucleotides are TGCGCCAGCAGCCGGGGACAGGGGTGGTCCACTGAAGCTTTCTTT. It is translated as CASSRGQGWSTEAFF.

The gene calls are TRBV5-4 and TRBJ2-1; the match to TRBD1 covers 7 bases. Germline V gives CDR1 SGHNT, CDR2 YYREEE (reference sequence). V was clipped by 3 bases and J by 6 bases; unmatched bases: 9. The CDR3 is 15 residues long. This CDR3 is CASSSNPTGVNEQFF. The DNA for the CDR3 is TGTGCCAGCAGCTCTAATCCTACAGGGGTCAATGAGCAGTTCTTC.

Note on this clone: One end of the junction does not line up with germline, which may come from a read error. V and J are TRBV5-4 and TRBJ2-1; D is unclear. The germline V gene encodes CDR1 SGHNT and CDR2 YYREEE (reference sequence). The CDR3 is 12 amino acids. The CDR3 spells CASTLEYNEQFF. In nucleotides, the CDR3 is TGTGCCAGCACCTTGGAGTACAATGAGCAGTTCTTC.

The rearrangement links TRBV6-6 to TRBJ1-5, with 9 positions matching TRBD1. This CDR3 contains 14 residues. V trimming: 8 bases; J trimming: 14 bases; junction bases outside the gene matches: 16. In germline, CDR1 is MNHNY, CDR2 SVGAGI (reference sequence). CDR3 in amino acids: CASGKRGVGDREHF. CDR3 sequence (DNA): TGTGCCAGCGGGAAGCGGGGGGTAGGGGACAGGGAGCATTTT.

The rearrangement uses TRBV7-9 and TRBJ2-2, with D perhaps TRBD2 (5 bases). V lost 6 bases and J lost 11, with 13 bases in between. The CDR3 runs 12 residues. Per germline, CDR1 SEHNR and CDR2 FQNEAQ (reference sequence). The CDR3 nucleotides read TGTGCCAGCAGAAGAGAGGGTACTGAGCTGTTTTTT. Translated: CASRREGTELFF.

J is TRBJ1-2 and V is TRBV7-2, with D perhaps TRBD1 (5 bases). Germline loops: CDR1 SGHTA, CDR2 FQGNSA. V was clipped by 5 bases and J by 1 base, with 20 bases between them. CDR3 length equals 17 residues. CDR3 protein: CASSPQGGLMDNYGYTF. DNA for the CDR3: TGTGCCAGCAGCCCCCAGGGAGGGCTCATGGATAACTATGGCTACACCTTC.